This T cell receptor beta chain was retrieved from a study of blood T cells in healthy people across ages. The use of a sample-barcoded 5' primer and a J-beta primer mix characterized a second PCR of roughly 6 to 11 cycles. Each CDR3 protein is one row after TCRdb ran MiXCR on the 5' RACE reads. The data contain hundreds of thousands of distinct CDR3 sequences, around 50% of them singletons. Trimming at V came to 0 bases and at J to 2 bases, leaving 7 bases not matched to a gene. The CDR3 extends over 16 amino acids. CDR1 is DFQATT and CDR2 is SNEGSKA in the germline V gene (reference sequence). The sample holds a few counts of this clonotype.

Source material: blood. The chain joins TRBV20-1 to TRBJ2-1; 7 nucleotides agree with TRBD1. This receptor was taken from a man older than 75 in good health. CDR3 coding DNA: TGCAGTGCTAGAGATCGACAGGGTAGCCCCTACAATGAGCAGTTCTTC. Translation: CSARDRQGSPYNEQFF.